These 2 T cell receptor beta chains came from one sample sequenced in a study of PD-1 blockade in classical Hodgkin lymphoma. Time point: cycle 4 day 1 (C4D1), after less than 7 weeks of nivolumab. Relapses following autologous stem cell transplantation were seen in all patients, with brentuximab vedotin exposure varying. Negative magnetic selection isolated CD4+ T cells from thawed PBMCs. Method: immunoSEQ multiplex PCR; TCRdb's copy keeps in-frame clones and lacks some. The sample includes 25,000 to 30,000 clones, over 75% seen only once; the top ten take roughly 0.57%. Sample: CD4+ T cells from blood, taken before the fourth cycle of nivolumab. The receptors originated from a human donor with classical Hodgkin lymphoma.

V and J are TRBV7-2 and TRBJ1-5; TRBD1 matches 7 bases. Germline V gene lookup returns CDR1 SGHTA and CDR2 FQGNSA. There are 15 residues in the CDR3. The J segment lost 1 base and the V segment lost 5 bases, leaving 5 bases of the junction unmatched. The CDR3 sequence: CASSKQGHSNQPQHF. For the CDR3, the DNA is TGTGCCAGCAGCAAACAGGGGCACAGCAATCAGCCCCAGCATTTT.

This rearrangement joins TRBV28 to TRBJ2-1, with unresolved D. CDR1 MDHEN and CDR2 SYDVKM come from the germline V gene. With 1 base removed from V and 3 bases from J, the gap between germline ends came to 7 bases. The CDR3 has 14 residues. The CDR3 DNA follows: TGTGCCAGCAGTTTATCGGACGGCTACAATGAGCAGTTCTTC. This gives the protein CASSLSDGYNEQFF. Full variable domain (outside the CDR3, taken from reference TRBV28 and TRBJ2-1): DVKVTQSSRYLVKRTGEKVFLECVQDMDHENMFWYRQDPGLGLRLIYFSYDVKMKEKGDIPEGYSVSREKKERFSLILESASTNQTSMYLCASSLSDGYNEQFFGPGTRLTVL.